This entry features one T cell receptor beta chain sequence. What it recognizes is unknown. These data come from a study of cytomegalovirus exposure and HLA in healthy donors. Turning to the study itself: A subsequent analysis reported that the roughly 130 validation repertoires were produced on the same platform that had also been used for the roughly 670 first-cohort repertoires. Study outcomes and limitations: Overall, approximately 150 TCR beta chains were annotated as cytomegalovirus-associated. In vitro data verified three CMV-associated chains as specific for CMV antigens.

The CDR3 has 15 residues. Trimming shortened V by 2 bases and J by 4 bases, and 12 bases separated the two germline ends. CDR1 is SGHVS and CDR2 is FNYEAQ in the germline V gene. Clones were sequenced by immunoSEQ multiplex PCR, and TCRdb holds only the in-frame ones, with some missing. The sample has 110,000 to 150,000 clones; 80% to 90% are singletons. These donors were members of the roughly 120-subject validation cohort, a group separate from the approximately 670-subject first cohort. The chain employs TRBV7-6 and TRBJ1-3; possible D gene TRBD1, 6 bases. Sequences were obtained from PBMCs. The source is a woman aged 25 to 39 in good health and CMV-seronegative. CDR3 loop: CASSLFRGSGNTIYF. CDR3 DNA: TGTGCCAGCAGCTTATTCAGGGGTTCAGGAAACACCATATATTTT.